The 29 T cell receptor beta chains below all came from one sample that was sequenced in a study of OX40 agonist ivuxolimab in advanced cancers. Measured with immunoSEQ multiplex PCR; TCRdb has only the in-frame clones, and not every one. In the table there are about 100,000 clones, 89% of which are singletons. Sequencing was performed on CD4+ or CD8+ T cells sorted from blood, taken in a trial of the OX40 agonist ivuxolimab. The receptors derive from an adult with an advanced solid tumor such as melanoma, head and neck, liver or kidney cancer.

CDR3 sequence reads: CASSWRDSVGELFF. The CDR3 nucleotides read TGCGCCAGCAGCTGGAGGGACAGCGTCGGGGAGCTGTTTTTT. V is TRBV5-1 and J is TRBJ2-2; possibly TRBD1 for D (7 bases). V was cut by 3 bases and J by 7 bases, with 13 bases left in between. CDR3 size: 14 residues. The germline CDR1 and CDR2 sequences are SGHRS and YFSETQ. Based on the CDR3 plus reference TRBV5-1 and TRBJ2-2, the full variable domain is KAGVTQTPRYLIKTRGQQVTLSCSPISGHRSVSWYQQTPGQGLQFLFEYFSETQRNKGNFPGRFSGRQFSNSRSEMNVSTLELGDSALYLCASSWRDSVGELFFGEGSRLTVL.

The chain carries TRBV5-1 and TRBJ2-1, with 11 positions matching TRBD2. Germline values: CDR1 SGHRS, CDR2 YFSETQ. The CDR3 length is 14 residues. V was clipped by 6 bases and J by 6 bases; unmatched bases: 5. The CDR3 sequence is CASISTSGSNEQFF. In DNA, the CDR3 is TGCGCCAGCATCTCTACTAGCGGGAGCAATGAGCAGTTCTTC. Filled out from reference TRBV5-1 and TRBJ2-1, the complete variable domain reads KAGVTQTPRYLIKTRGQQVTLSCSPISGHRSVSWYQQTPGQGLQFLFEYFSETQRNKGNFPGRFSGRQFSNSRSEMNVSTLELGDSALYLCASISTSGSNEQFFGPGTRLTVL.

The V gene is TRBV7-9, the J gene TRBJ2-3; TRBD1 agrees at 7 bases. Per germline, CDR1 SEHNR and CDR2 FQNEAQ (reference sequence). The CDR3 totals 11 residues. Unmatched junction bases numbered 2, after V lost 5 bases and J lost 9 bases. CDR3 in amino acids: CASSGQVTQYF. The CDR3, as DNA: TGTGCCAGCAGCGGACAGGTGACGCAGTATTTT.

The rearrangement links TRBV29-1 to TRBJ1-1; the D is unclear. The CDR3 spans 12 residues. V shed 7 bases and J shed 0 bases, with 9 bases lying between them. Looked up from germline, CDR1 is SQVTM and CDR2 is ANQGSEA. The CDR3 is CSGAGMNTEAFF. CDR3 sequence (DNA): TGCAGCGGGGCCGGAATGAACACTGAAGCTTTCTTT.

The sample holds one count of this clone. The chain links TRBV5-3 to TRBJ1-2; tentatively, D is TRBD1 (5 bases). TRBV5-3 is treated as an ORF (open reading frame) with a function not yet certain. This CDR3 region has 14 residues. V lost 0 bases and J lost 4, with 10 bases in between. Here the CDR3 reads CARSLVVGVYGYTF. The DNA of the CDR3 is TGTGCCAGAAGCTTGGTGGTAGGGGTCTATGGCTACACCTTC.

The gene calls are TRBV6-1 and TRBJ2-5; D is possibly TRBD2 (6 bases). This CDR3 is 14 amino acids long. The V end lost 5 bases, the J end lost 9 bases, and 19 bases lay between the germline ends. CDR1 is MNHNS and CDR2 is SASEGT in the germline V gene. This CDR3 is CASSTSGRPQAQYF. The CDR3 DNA reads as TGTGCCAGCAGTACCAGCGGGCGTCCCCAGGCCCAGTACTTC.

The chain is built from TRBV19 and TRBJ1-4; D is uncertain. V was shortened by 0 bases and J by 6 bases, with 11 bases between the two germline ends. The germline V gene encodes CDR1 LNHDA and CDR2 SQIVND (reference sequence). CDR3 length: 15 amino acids. This CDR3 reads CASSIDHTRDEKLFF. The CDR3 coding sequence is TGTGCCAGTAGTATAGATCACACCCGGGATGAAAAACTGTTTTTT.

In regard to this clone: Other DNA variants within this sample encode the same CDR3. The chain employs TRBV19 and TRBJ1-2, with D possibly being TRBD1 (5 bases). Germline-derived CDR1 and CDR2 are LNHDA and SQIVND (reference sequence). V lost 7 bases, J lost 5 bases, and 11 bases lay in between. This CDR3 has 12 amino acids. CDR3 in DNA: TGTGCCAGTACAGGGACGGGGTATGGCTACACCTTC. It codes for CASTGTGYGYTF.

The chain couples TRBV5-1 to TRBJ2-7; 8 nucleotides agree with TRBD2. This CDR3 has 14 residues. Germline CDR1 reads SGHRS; CDR2 reads YFSETQ. Trimming cost V 4 bases and J 6 bases; bases outside gene matches: 9. As DNA, the CDR3 is TGCGCCAGCAGCCCGGCGGGGGGCTCTTCCGAGCAGTACTTC. Its protein product is CASSPAGGSSEQYF.

The chain couples TRBV5-1 to TRBJ1-5; 8 bases map to TRBD1. The V gene's germline CDR1 is SGHRS and CDR2 YFSETQ. J was trimmed by 5 bases and V by 0 bases; bases with no gene match: 4. This CDR3 contains 15 residues. As DNA, the CDR3 is TGCGCCAGCAGCTTGGAGGGACAGGCCTATCAGCCCCAGCATTTT. Translation: CASSLEGQAYQPQHF.

The CDR3 loop reads CATLPGGAYNEQFF. The CDR3 region has the DNA TGTGCCACCCTGCCTGGGGGTGCCTACAATGAGCAGTTCTTC. The genes are TRBV19 and TRBJ2-1, with D tentatively TRBD1 or TRBD2 (5 bases each). This CDR3 is 14 amino acids long. The germline CDR1 and CDR2 sequences are LNHDA and SQIVND (reference sequence). Trimming cost V 10 bases and J 2 bases, with 15 bases left between them.

The chain has TRBV5-1 and TRBJ1-2, with 7 bases matching TRBD1. The CDR3 totals 17 residues. The trim removed 1 base at V and 3 bases at J, leaving 12 bases unmatched. CDR1 and CDR2 (germline): SGHRS, YFSETQ. The CDR3 sequence: CASSLYGLTGTDYGYTF. The DNA for the CDR3 is TGCGCCAGCAGCTTGTATGGGTTAACCGGGACAGACTATGGCTACACCTTC.

This clone was detected a few times. The V and J genes are TRBV10-1 and TRBJ1-2, with 7 nucleotides matching TRBD1. The CDR3 loop spans 13 amino acids. After removal of 1 base from V and 8 bases from J, the junction contained 4 bases not matched to a gene. CDR1 is WNHNN, CDR2 SYGVQD, per germline (reference sequence). CDR3 in DNA: TGCGCCAGCAGTGAGTTAAGGGACAGCGGCTACACCTTC. It encodes CASSELRDSGYTF.

V and J are TRBV7-9 and TRBJ1-2; D is unclear. The V gene lost 1 base and the J gene lost 4 bases, with 13 bases spanning the gap. CDR1 and CDR2 from the germline V gene are SEHNR and FQNEAQ (reference sequence). This CDR3 is built from 15 residues. CDR3 protein: CASSLEGRTAYGYTF. The CDR3 region has the DNA TGTGCCAGCAGCTTAGAGGGCCGTACAGCCTATGGCTACACCTTC.

This chain connects TRBV6-1 to TRBJ1-2, with 10 bases aligning to TRBD1. The trim removed 3 bases at V and 8 bases at J, leaving 3 bases unmatched. Germline CDR1 and CDR2: MNHNS and SASEGT. The CDR3 sequence is 13 residues long. As DNA, the CDR3 is TGTGCCAGCAGTGAGAGGACAGGGGGGGGCTACACCTTC. Translation gives CASSERTGGGYTF.

This clone has only one observation. The gene calls are TRBV6-5 and TRBJ2-3, with 10 bases identical to TRBD2. The CDR3 contains 16 residues. CDR1 is MNHEY and CDR2 is SVGAGI in the germline V gene. V dropped 0 bases and J dropped 4; count of bases not matched to a gene: 4. DNA for the CDR3: TGTGCCAGCAGTTACTCGATCAGCGGGGGGGCAGATACGCAGTATTTT. This codes for CASSYSISGGADTQYF.

The rearrangement links TRBV30 to TRBJ1-1; 8 bases are a match to TRBD1. The germline V gene encodes CDR1 GTSNPN and CDR2 SVGIG (reference sequence). Losses at the gene ends were 1 base for V and 2 bases for J; bases not matched to a gene: 9. The CDR3 is 16 amino acids. CDR3 protein: CAWSGLGDRRNTEAFF. The CDR3 DNA reads as TGTGCCTGGAGTGGGCTTGGGGACAGGAGAAACACTGAAGCTTTCTTT.

The chain combines TRBV15 with TRBJ2-1, with D unclear. Germline V gene lookup returns CDR1 LNHNV and CDR2 YYDKDF (reference sequence). The V end was cut by 0 bases, the J end by 0 bases, with 12 bases between. The CDR3 covers 17 residues. The CDR3 DNA follows: TGTGCCACCAGCAGAGAACTGGGCACGAGCTCCTACAATGAGCAGTTCTTC. Amino acids: CATSRELGTSSYNEQFF.

The chain recombines TRBV9 with TRBJ2-1, with D unclear. CDR3 length: 12 residues. In germline, CDR1 is SGDLS, CDR2 YYNGEE. The V end was cut by 3 bases, the J end by 2 bases, with 3 bases between. The CDR3 DNA follows: TGTGCCAGCAGCGACACCTACAATGAGCAGTTCTTC. Translated, it gives CASSDTYNEQFF.

This chain joins TRBV19 and TRBJ2-1; 9 positions match TRBD2. V was clipped by 3 bases and J by 0 bases; unmatched bases: 3. This CDR3 comprises 16 residues. Germline values: CDR1 LNHDA, CDR2 SQIVND (reference sequence). The CDR3 nucleotides are TGTGCCAGTAGTATTAAGCGGGGGGTCTCCTACAATGAGCAGTTCTTC. Amino acids: CASSIKRGVSYNEQFF.

The gene calls are TRBV7-9 and TRBJ1-2; D is uncertain. V shed 0 bases and J shed 3 bases, with 11 bases lying between them. CDR3 size: 15 residues. CDR1 and CDR2 from the germline V gene are SEHNR and FQNEAQ (reference sequence). DNA of the CDR3: TGTGCCAGCAGCTTAGCGGGAGCCGGGTACTATGGCTACACCTTC. Protein product: CASSLAGAGYYGYTF.

The rearrangement joins TRBV6-5 to TRBJ2-1; 10 nucleotides line up with TRBD2. The CDR3 covers 15 residues. Germline values: CDR1 MNHEY, CDR2 SVGAGI. J was trimmed by 7 bases and V by 6 bases; bases with no gene match: 9. The CDR3 protein is CASSPSGGLGNEQFF. CDR3 nucleotide sequence: TGTGCCAGCAGCCCTAGCGGGGGATTGGGGAATGAGCAGTTCTTC.

This clone showed up just once. The chain has TRBV11-2 and TRBJ1-4, with 10 bases lining up with TRBD1. V shed 0 bases, J shed 4 bases, and the junction held 2 bases outside the gene matches. CDR1 is SGHAT, CDR2 FQNNGV, per germline. The CDR3 covers 16 residues. The chain's CDR3 is CASSLEGQGNNEKLFF. Written as DNA, the CDR3 is TGTGCCAGCAGCTTAGAGGGACAGGGGAATAATGAAAAACTGTTTTTT.

V and J are TRBV4-2 and TRBJ2-6; 7 bases are shared with TRBD1. Germline CDR1 and CDR2: LGHNA and YNFKEQ. This CDR3 contains 17 residues. J was trimmed by 0 bases and V by 4 bases; bases with no gene match: 6. The CDR3 DNA follows: TGTGCCAGCAGCCGGACCGGGACAGCCTCTGGGGCCAACGTCCTGACTTTC. Translation gives CASSRTGTASGANVLTF.

The J gene is TRBJ1-1, the V gene TRBV30; D not certain. The CDR3 has 15 amino acids. Per the germline V gene, CDR1 is GTSNPN and CDR2 is SVGIG (reference sequence). With 0 bases removed from V and 2 bases from J, the gap between germline ends came to 13 bases. The CDR3 nucleotides read TGTGCCTGGAGTGTACCGTTAGGATTAAACACTGAAGCTTTCTTT. Its protein product is CAWSVPLGLNTEAFF.

V gene TRBV5-1 combines with J gene TRBJ2-1; TRBD2 is a possible D gene (5 bases). Between the trimmed V and J ends, which lost 1 base and 14 bases, there was a span of 22 bases. This CDR3 comprises 15 residues. CDR1 is SGHRS and CDR2 is YFSETQ in the germline V gene. This chain's CDR3 is CASSLSPLVGSKKFF. In nucleotides, the CDR3 is TGCGCCAGCAGCTTGTCGCCTTTAGTGGGGAGTAAGAAGTTCTTC.

This chain links TRBV7-2 with TRBJ2-7, with a weak D call TRBD2 (6 bases). Germline V gives CDR1 SGHTA, CDR2 FQGNSA. Trimming took off 5 bases at V and 0 bases at J, with 14 bases between the two ends. The CDR3 contains 15 residues. The chain's CDR3 is CASSRPEGNSYEQYF. The CDR3 nucleotides read TGTGCCAGCAGCAGACCGGAGGGGAACTCCTACGAGCAGTACTTC.

V usage is TRBV10-3 and J usage is TRBJ1-1, with D unresolved. The germline gives CDR1 ENHRY, CDR2 SYGVKD. The CDR3 extends over 14 amino acids. Deletions cut 6 bases from V and 4 bases from J, with 15 bases between. CDR3 sequence: CAIRETRWGTEAFF. CDR3 bases: TGTGCCATCAGAGAGACTCGGTGGGGCACTGAAGCTTTCTTT.

The chain is built from TRBV19 and TRBJ2-7, with D possibly matching TRBD2 (5 bases). The CDR3 spans 15 residues. Germline CDR1 LNHDA, CDR2 SQIVND (reference sequence). Between the trimmed V and J ends, which lost 7 bases and 7 bases, there was a span of 23 bases. CDR3 DNA sequence: TGTGCCAGTACCTTCCGCACGGACCCACCGGGGGAGCAGTACTTC. Translated, it gives CASTFRTDPPGEQYF.